These 2 T cell receptor beta chains came from one sample sequenced in a study of post-analysis software for immune sequencing data. The library was made from cDNA and included unique molecular identifiers. MiXCR was run by TCRdb on the PCR reads, yielding one entry per CDR3 protein. The data contain 150,000 to 200,000 distinct CDR3 sequences, around 34% of them seen just once; the ten biggest clones take up 25% to 30%. Specimen: blood, collected after autologous hematopoietic stem cell transplantation. These receptors were collected from a girl under 18 with multiple sclerosis.

V and J are TRBV6-2 or TRBV6-3 and TRBJ2-7; D ambiguous. The J call is uncertain, as TRBJ2-5 better fits the DNA end. Germline values: CDR1 MNHEY, CDR2 SVGEGT. This CDR3 has 11 residues. CDR3 in amino acids: CASTQWKTQYF. Here the CDR3 DNA reads TGTGCCAGCACCCAGTGGAAGACCCAGTACTTC.

Here the CDR3 DNA reads TGCAGTGCTATAAGATTGGACGGGACCTCCTACAATGAGCAGTACTTC. It translates to CSAIRLDGTSYNEQYF. The rearrangement joins TRBV20-1 to TRBJ2-1, with D perhaps matching TRBD1 or TRBD2 (5 bases each). The J call could be wrong; TRBJ2-7 is a better fit for the DNA end. The CDR3 has 16 residues. Germline V CDR1 and CDR2: DFQATT, SNEGSKA (reference sequence).